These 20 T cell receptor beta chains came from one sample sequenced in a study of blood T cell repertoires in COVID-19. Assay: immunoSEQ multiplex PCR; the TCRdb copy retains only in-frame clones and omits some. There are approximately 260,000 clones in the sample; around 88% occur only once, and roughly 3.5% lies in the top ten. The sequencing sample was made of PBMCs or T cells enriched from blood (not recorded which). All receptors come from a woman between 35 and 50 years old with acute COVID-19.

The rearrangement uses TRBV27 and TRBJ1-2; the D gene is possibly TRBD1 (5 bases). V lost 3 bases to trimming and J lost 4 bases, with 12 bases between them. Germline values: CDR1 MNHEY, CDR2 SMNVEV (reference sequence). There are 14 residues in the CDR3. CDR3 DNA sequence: TGTGCCAGCAGTTTTAGTGGGGGGATCTATGGCTACACCTTC. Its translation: CASSFSGGIYGYTF.

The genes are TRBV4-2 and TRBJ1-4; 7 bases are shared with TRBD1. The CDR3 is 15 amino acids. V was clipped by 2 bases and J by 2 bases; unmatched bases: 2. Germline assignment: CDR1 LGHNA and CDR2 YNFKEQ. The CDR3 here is CASSQNRGTNEKLFF. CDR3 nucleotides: TGTGCCAGCAGCCAAAACAGGGGTACTAATGAAAAACTGTTTTTT.

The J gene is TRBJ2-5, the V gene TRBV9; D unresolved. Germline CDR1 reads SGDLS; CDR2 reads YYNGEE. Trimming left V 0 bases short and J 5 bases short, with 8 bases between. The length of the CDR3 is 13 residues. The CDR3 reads CASSVEERETQYF. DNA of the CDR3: TGTGCCAGCAGCGTAGAGGAGAGGGAGACCCAGTACTTC.

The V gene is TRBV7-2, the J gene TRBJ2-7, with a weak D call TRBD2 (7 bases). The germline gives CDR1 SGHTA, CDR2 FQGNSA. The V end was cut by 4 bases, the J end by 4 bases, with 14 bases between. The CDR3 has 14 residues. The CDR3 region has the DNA TGTGCCAGCAGCTCCGAGGGGGGGCGGTACGAGCAGTACTTC. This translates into CASSSEGGRYEQYF.

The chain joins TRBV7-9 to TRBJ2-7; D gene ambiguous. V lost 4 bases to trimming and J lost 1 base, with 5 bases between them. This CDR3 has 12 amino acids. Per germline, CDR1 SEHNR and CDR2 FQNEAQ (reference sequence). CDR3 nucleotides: TGTGCCAGCAGCTATAATTCCTACGAGCAGTACTTC. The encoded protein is CASSYNSYEQYF.

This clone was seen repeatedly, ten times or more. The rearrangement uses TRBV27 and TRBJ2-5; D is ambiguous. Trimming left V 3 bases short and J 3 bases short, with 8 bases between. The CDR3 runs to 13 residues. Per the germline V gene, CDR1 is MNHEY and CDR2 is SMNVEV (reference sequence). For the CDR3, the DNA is TGTGCCAGCAGTTTTGGGCCGGAAGAGACCCAGTACTTC. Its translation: CASSFGPEETQYF.

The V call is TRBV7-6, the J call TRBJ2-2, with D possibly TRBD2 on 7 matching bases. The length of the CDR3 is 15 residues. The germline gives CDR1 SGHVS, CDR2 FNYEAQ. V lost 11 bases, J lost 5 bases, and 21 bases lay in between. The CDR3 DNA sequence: TGTGCCTCTGCCCCCGGGGGGCCGGTAACCGGGGAGCTGTTTTTT. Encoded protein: CASAPGGPVTGELFF.

The DNA of the CDR3 is TGTGCCAGCAGTAGAGGACAGGGAGGATGGTCACCCCTCCACTTT. It translates to CASSRGQGGWSPLHF. The rearrangement joins TRBV6-5 to TRBJ1-6, with 8 bases that match TRBD1. The CDR3 is 15 residues long. Per the germline V gene, CDR1 is MNHEY and CDR2 is SVGAGI. The junction had 10 bases not matched to a gene; V was cut back by 5 bases and J by 10 bases.

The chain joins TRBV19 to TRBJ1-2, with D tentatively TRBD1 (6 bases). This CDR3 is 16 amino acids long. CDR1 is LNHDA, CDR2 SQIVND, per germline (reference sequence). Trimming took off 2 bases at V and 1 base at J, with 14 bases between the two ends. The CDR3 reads CASSILAGVDNYGYTF. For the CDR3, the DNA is TGTGCCAGTAGTATACTCGCAGGGGTGGATAACTATGGCTACACCTTC.

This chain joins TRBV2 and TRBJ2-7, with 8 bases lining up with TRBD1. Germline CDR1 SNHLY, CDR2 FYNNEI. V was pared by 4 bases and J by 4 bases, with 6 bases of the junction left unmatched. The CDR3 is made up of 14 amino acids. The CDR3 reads CASSGTGIGYEQYF. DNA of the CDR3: TGTGCCAGCAGTGGGACAGGGATAGGATACGAGCAGTACTTC.

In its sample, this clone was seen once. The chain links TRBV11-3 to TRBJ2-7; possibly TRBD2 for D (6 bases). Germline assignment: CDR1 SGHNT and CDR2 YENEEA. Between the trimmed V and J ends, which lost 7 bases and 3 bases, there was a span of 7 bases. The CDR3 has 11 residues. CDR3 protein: CASTGDYEQYF. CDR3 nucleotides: TGTGCCAGCACGGGGGACTACGAGCAGTACTTC.

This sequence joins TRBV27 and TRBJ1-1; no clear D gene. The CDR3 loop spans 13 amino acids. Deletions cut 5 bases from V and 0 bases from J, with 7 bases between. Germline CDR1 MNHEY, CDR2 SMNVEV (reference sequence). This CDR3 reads CASSTQMNTEAFF. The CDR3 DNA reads TGTGCCAGCAGTACACAAATGAACACTGAAGCTTTCTTT.

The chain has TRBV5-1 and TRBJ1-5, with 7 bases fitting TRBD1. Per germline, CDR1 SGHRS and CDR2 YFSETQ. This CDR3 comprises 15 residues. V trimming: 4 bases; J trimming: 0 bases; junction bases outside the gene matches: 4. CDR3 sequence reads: CASSEGTASNQPQHF. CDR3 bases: TGCGCCAGCAGCGAAGGGACAGCTAGCAATCAGCCCCAGCATTTT.

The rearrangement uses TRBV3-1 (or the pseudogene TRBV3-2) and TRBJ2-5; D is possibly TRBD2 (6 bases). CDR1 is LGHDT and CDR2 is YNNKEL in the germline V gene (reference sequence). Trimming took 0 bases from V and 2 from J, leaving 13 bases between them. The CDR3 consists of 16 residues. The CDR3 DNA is TGTGCCAGCAGCCAAGATACCCTTAGCGGACAAGAGACCCAGTACTTC. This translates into CASSQDTLSGQETQYF.

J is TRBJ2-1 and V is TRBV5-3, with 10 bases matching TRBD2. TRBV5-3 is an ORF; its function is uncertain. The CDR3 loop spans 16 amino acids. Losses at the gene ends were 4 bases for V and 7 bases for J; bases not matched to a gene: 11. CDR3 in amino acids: CARSGPLAGERNEQFF. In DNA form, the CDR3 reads TGTGCCAGAAGCGGGCCCCTAGCGGGAGAGAGGAATGAGCAGTTCTTC.

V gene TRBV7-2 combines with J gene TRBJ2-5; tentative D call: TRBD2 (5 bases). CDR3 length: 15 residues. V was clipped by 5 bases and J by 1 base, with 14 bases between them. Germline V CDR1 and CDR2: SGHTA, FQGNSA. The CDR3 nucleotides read TGTGCCAGCAGCATAAACCGGGGAAGCCAAGAGACCCAGTACTTC. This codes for CASSINRGSQETQYF.

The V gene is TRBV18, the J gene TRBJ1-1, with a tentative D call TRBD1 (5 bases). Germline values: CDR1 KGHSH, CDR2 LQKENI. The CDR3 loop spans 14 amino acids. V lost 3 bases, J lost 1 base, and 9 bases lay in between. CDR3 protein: CASSPGQTNTEAFF. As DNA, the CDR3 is TGTGCCAGCTCACCGGGGCAGACGAACACTGAAGCTTTCTTT.

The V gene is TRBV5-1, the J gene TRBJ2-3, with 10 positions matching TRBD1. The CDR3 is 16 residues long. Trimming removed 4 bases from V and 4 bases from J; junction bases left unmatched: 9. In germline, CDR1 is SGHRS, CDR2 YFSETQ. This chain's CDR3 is CASSTRTGGGADTQYF. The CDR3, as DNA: TGCGCCAGCAGCACAAGGACAGGGGGAGGGGCAGATACGCAGTATTTT. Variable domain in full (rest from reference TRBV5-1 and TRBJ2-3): KAGVTQTPRYLIKTRGQQVTLSCSPISGHRSVSWYQQTPGQGLQFLFEYFSETQRNKGNFPGRFSGRQFSNSRSEMNVSTLELGDSALYLCASSTRTGGGADTQYFGPGTRLTVL.

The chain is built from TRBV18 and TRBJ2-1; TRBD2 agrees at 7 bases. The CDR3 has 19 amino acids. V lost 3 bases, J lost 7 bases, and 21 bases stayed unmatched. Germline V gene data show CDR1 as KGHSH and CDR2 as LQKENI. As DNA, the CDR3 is TGTGCCAGCTCACCTACTCGGCCACTAGCGACAAAGGTAGGAAATGAGCAGTTCTTC. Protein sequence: CASSPTRPLATKVGNEQFF.

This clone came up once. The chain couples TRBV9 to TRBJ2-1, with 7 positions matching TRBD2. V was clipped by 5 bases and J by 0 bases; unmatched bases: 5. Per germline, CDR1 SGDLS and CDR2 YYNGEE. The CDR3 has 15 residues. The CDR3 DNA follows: TGTGCCAGCAGACCGGGACTATCCTCCTACAATGAGCAGTTCTTC. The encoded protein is CASRPGLSSYNEQFF.